The clone carrying this TCR beta chain occurred a few times. Its cognate antigen is unknown. The data were obtained in a study of CD8 T cells in ankylosing spondylitis. Findings and caveats of the study: A motif of under ten highly homologous TCR beta variants was seen as apparently characteristic of ankylosing spondylitis blood.

Germline V gene lookup returns CDR1 ENHRY and CDR2 SYGVKD. Trimming took off 6 bases at V and 8 bases at J, with 16 bases between the two ends. The CDR3 sequence is 13 residues long. TCRdb reprocessed the 5' RACE reads with MiXCR, giving one entry per CDR3 protein. Of 200,000 to 300,000 distinct CDR3 sequences detected, 20% to 30% appear once; the ten largest clones hold over 0.55%. Material for sequencing was blood, either unsorted or a sorted T cell fraction (not recorded which). The V gene is TRBV10-3, the J gene TRBJ2-5; D could derive from TRBD1 or TRBD2 (5 bases each). This clonotype was obtained from a male donor with ankylosing spondylitis or in good health (not recorded which). DNA for the CDR3: TGTGCCATCAGCGGGGCAGCGAGGGGAACCCAGTACTTC. This sequence encodes CAISGAARGTQYF.